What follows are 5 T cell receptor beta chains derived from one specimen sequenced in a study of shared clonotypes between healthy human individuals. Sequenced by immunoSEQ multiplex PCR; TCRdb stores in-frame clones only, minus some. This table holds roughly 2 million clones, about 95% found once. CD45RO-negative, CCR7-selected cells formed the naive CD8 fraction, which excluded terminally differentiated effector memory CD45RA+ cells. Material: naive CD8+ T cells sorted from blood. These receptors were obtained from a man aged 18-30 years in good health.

The CDR3 loop is CASSQWTSGTGGELFF. CDR3 in DNA: TGTGCCAGCAGCCAATGGACTAGCGGGACCGGCGGGGAGCTGTTTTTT. This chain connects TRBV21-1 to TRBJ2-2; the table's D call, TRBD2, has no DNA check behind it. TRBV21-1 corresponds to a pseudogene. CDR3 length: 16 residues.

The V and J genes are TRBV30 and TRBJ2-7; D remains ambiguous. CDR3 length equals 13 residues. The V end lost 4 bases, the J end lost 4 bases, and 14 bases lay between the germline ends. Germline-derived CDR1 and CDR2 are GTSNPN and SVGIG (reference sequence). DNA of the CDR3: TGTGCCTGGACCGGTGGCTTAGTATACGAGCAGTACTTC. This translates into CAWTGGLVYEQYF.

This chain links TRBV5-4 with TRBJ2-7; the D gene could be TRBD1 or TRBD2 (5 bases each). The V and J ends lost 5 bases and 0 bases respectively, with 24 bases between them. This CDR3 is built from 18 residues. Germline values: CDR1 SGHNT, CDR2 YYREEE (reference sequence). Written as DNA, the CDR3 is TGTGCCAGCAGAGCCGGGGCTGCCGGTGACGGAGACTCCTACGAGCAGTACTTC. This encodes CASRAGAAGDGDSYEQYF.

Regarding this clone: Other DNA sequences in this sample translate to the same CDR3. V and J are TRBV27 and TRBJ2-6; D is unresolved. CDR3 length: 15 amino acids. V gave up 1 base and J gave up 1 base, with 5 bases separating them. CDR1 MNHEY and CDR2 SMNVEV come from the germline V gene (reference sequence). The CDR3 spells CASSLLGSGANVLTF. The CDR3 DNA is TGTGCCAGCAGTTTATTAGGGTCTGGGGCCAACGTCCTGACTTTC.

CDR3 sequence (DNA): TGTGCCAGCAGTTTCCTCGGAGTAGCGGGGGGATCATACGAGCAGTACTTC. It encodes CASSFLGVAGGSYEQYF. The chain couples TRBV27 to TRBJ2-7; 10 bases are a match to TRBD2. The CDR3 runs to 17 residues. The germline V gene has CDR1 MNHEY and CDR2 SMNVEV (reference sequence). V lost 3 bases to trimming and J lost 4 bases; unmatched junction nucleotides: 12.